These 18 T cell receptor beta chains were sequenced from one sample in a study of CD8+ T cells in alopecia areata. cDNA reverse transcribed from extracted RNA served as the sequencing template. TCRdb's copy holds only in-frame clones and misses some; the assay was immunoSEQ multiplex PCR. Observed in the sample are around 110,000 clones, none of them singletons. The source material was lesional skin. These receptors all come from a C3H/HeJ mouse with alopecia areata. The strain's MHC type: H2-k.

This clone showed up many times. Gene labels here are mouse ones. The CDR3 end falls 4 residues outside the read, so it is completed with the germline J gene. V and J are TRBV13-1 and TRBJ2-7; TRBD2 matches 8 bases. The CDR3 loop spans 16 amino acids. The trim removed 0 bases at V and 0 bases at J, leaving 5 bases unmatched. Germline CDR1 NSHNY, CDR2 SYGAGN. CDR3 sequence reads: CASSDASGGSSYEQYF. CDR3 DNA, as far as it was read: TGTGCCAGCAGTGATGCATCTGGGGGGAGCTCCTAT.

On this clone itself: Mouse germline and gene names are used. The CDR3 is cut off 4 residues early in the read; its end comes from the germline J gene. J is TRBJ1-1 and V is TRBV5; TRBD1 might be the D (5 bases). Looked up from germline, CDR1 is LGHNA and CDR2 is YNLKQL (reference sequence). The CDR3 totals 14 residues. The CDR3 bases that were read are TGTGCCAGCAGCCAAGATACGGGAGGGGCA. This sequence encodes CASSQDTGGA. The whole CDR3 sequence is CASSQDTGGAEVFF.

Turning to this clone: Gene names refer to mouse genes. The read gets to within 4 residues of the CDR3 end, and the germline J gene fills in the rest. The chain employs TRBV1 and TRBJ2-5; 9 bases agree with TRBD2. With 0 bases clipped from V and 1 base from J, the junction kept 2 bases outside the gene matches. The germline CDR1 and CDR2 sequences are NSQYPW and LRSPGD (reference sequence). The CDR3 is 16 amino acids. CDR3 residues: CTCSAEGDWDQDTQYF. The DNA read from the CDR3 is TGCACCTGCAGTGCAGAAGGGGACTGGGACCAAGAC.

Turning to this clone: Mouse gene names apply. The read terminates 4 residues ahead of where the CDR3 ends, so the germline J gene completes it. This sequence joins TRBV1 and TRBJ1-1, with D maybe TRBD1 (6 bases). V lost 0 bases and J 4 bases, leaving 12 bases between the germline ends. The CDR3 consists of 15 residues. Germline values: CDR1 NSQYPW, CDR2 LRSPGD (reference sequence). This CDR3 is CTCSADLGTITEVFF. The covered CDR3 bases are TGCACCTGCAGTGCAGATCTCGGGACAATCACA.

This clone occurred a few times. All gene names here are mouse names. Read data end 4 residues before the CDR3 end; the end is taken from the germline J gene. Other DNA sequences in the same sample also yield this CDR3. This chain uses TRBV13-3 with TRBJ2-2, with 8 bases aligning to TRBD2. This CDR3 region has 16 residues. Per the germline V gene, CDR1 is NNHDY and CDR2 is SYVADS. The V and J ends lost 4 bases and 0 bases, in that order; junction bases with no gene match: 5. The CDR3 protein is CASSPDWGANTGQLYF. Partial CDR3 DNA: TGTGCCAGCAGTCCCGACTGGGGCGCAAACACCGGG. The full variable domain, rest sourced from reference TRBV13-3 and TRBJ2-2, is EAAVTQSPRSKVAVTGGKVTLSCHQTNNHDYMYWYRQDTGHGLRLIHYSYVADSTEKGDIPDGYKASRPSQENFSLILELASLSQTAVYFCASSPDWGANTGQLYFGEGSKLTVL.

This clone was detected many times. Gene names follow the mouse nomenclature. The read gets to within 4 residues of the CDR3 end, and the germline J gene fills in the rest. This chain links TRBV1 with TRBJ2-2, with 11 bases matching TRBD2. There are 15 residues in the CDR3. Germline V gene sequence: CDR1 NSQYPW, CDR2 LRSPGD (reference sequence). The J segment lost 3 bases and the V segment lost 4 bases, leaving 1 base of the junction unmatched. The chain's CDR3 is CTCSDWGGDTGQLYF. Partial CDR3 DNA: TGCACCTGCAGTGACTGGGGGGGCGACACCGGG.

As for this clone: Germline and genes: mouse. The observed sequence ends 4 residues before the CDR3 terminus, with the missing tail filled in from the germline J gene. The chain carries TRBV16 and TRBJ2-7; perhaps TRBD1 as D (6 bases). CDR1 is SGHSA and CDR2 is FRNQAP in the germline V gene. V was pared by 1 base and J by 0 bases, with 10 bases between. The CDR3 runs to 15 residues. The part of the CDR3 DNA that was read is TGTGCAAGCAGCTTAGCTCAGGGGATCTCCTAT. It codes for CASSLAQGISY. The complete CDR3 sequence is CASSLAQGISYEQYF.

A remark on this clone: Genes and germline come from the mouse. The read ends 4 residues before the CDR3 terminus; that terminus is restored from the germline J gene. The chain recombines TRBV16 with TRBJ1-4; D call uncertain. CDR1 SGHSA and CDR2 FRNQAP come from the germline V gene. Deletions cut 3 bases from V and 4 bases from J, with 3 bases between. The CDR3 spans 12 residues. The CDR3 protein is CASSFSNERLFF. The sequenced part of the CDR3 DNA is TGTGCAAGCAGCTTTAGCAACGAA. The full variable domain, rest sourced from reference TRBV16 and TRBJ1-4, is NAGVIQTPRHKVTGKGQEATLWCEPISGHSAVFWYRQTIVQGLEFLTYFRNQAPIDDSGMPKERFSAQMPNQSHSTLKIQSTQPQDSAVYLCASSFSNERLFFGHGTKLSVL.

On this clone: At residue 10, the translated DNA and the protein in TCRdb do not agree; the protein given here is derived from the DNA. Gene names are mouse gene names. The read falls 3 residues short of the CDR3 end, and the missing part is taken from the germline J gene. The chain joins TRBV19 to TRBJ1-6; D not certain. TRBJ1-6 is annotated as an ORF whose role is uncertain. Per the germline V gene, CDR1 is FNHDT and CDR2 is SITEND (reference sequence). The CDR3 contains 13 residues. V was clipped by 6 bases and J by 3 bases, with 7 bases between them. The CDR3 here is CASKGHYNSPLYF. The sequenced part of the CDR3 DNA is TGTGCCAGCAAAGGTCACTATAATTCGCCC.

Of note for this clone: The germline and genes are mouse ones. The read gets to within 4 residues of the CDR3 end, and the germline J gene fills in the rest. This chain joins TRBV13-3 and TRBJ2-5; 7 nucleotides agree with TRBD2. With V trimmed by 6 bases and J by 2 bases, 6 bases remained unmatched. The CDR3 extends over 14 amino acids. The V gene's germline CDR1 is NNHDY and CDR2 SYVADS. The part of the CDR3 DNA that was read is TGTGCCAGCACCCCTGGGGGAGGCCAAGAC. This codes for CASTPGGGQD. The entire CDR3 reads CASTPGGGQDTQYF. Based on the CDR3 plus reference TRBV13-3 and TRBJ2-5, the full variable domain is EAAVTQSPRSKVAVTGGKVTLSCHQTNNHDYMYWYRQDTGHGLRLIHYSYVADSTEKGDIPDGYKASRPSQENFSLILELASLSQTAVYFCASTPGGGQDTQYFGPGTRLLVL.

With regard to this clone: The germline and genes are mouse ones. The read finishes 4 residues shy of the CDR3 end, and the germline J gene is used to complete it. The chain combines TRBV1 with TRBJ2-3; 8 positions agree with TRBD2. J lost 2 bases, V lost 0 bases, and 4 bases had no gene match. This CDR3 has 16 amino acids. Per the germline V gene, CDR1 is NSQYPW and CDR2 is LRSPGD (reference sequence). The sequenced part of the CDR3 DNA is TGCACCTGCAGTGCAGAGGGGGGGGCGGCTGCAGAA. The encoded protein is CTCSAEGGAAAE. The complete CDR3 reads CTCSAEGGAAAETLYF.

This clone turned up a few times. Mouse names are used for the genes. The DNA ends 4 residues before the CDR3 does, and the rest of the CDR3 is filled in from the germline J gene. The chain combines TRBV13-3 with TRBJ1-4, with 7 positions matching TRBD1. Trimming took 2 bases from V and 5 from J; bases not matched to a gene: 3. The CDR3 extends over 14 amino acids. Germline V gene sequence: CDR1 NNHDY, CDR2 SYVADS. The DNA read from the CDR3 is TGTGCCAGCAGTGACGACAGGGTGAACGAA. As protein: CASSDDRVNE. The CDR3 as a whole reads CASSDDRVNERLFF.

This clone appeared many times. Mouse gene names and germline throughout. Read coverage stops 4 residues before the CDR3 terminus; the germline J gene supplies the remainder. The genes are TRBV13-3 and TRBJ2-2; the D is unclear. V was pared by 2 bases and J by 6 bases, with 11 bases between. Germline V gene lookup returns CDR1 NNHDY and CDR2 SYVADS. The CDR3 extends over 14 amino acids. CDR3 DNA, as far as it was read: TGTGCCAGCAGTGAAGCAGGAGGGTCCGGG. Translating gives CASSEAGGSG. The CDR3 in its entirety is CASSEAGGSGQLYF.

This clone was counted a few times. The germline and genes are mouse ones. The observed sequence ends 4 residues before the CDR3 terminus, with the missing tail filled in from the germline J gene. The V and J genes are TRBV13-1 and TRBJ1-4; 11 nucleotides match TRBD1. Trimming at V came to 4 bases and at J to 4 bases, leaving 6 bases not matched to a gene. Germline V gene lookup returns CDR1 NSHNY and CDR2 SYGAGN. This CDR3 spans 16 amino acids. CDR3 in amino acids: CASSYSGTGGNERLFF. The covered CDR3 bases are TGTGCCAGCAGTTATTCCGGGACAGGGGGCAACGAA.

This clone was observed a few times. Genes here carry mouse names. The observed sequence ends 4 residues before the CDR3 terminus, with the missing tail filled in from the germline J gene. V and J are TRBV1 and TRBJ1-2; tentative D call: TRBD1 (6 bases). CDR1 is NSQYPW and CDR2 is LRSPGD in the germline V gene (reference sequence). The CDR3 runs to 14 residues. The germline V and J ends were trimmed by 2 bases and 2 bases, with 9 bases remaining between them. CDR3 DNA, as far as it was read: TGCACCTGCAGTGCAAACAGGGTGAACTCC. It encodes CTCSANRVNS. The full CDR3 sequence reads CTCSANRVNSDYTF.

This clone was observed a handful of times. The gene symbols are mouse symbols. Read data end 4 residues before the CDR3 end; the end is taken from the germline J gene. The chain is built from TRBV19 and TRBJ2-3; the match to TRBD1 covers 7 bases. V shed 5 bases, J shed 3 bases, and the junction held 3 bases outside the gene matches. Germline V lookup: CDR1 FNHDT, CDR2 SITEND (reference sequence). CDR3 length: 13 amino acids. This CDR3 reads CASRGGQAETLYF. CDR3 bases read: TGTGCCAGCAGAGGGGGACAGGCAGAA.

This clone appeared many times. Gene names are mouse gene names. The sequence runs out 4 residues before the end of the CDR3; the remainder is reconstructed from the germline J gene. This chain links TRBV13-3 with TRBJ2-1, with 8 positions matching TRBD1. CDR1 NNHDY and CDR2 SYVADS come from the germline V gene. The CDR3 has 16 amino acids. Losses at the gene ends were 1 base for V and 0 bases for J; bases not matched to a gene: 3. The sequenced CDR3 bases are TGTGCCAGCAGTGATTCGGACAGGGCTAACTATGCT. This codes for CASSDSDRANYA. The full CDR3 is CASSDSDRANYAEQFF.

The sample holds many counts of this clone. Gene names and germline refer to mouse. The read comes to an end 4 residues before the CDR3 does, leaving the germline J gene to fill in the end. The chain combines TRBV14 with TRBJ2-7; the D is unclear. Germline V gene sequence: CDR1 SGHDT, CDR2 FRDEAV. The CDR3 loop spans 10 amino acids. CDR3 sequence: CASSPYEQYF. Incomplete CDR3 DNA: TGTGCCAGCAGTCCTTAT.